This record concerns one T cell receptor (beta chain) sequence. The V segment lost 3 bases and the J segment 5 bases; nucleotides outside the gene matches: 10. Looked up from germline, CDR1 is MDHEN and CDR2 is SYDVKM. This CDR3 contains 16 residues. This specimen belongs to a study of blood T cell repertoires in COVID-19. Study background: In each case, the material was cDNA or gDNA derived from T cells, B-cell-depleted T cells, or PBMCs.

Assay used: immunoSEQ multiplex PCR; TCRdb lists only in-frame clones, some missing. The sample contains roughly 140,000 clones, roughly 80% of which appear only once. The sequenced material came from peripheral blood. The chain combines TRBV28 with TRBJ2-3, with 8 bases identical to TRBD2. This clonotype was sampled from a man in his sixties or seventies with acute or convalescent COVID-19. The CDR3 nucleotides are TGTGCCAGCAGTTTCACAACGGGGGGGGCCGGAGATACGCAGTATTTT. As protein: CASSFTTGGAGDTQYF.